The next 17 T cell receptor beta chains were all read from a single sample in a study of blood T cell repertoires in COVID-19. Repertoires were generated with immunoSEQ multiplex PCR, while TCRdb's copy carries only in-frame clones and drops some. The table records 260,000 or so clones, approximately 90% of them present only once. The sequenced sample was PBMCs or T cells enriched from blood (not recorded which). These receptors originate from a young woman with acute COVID-19.

The chain combines TRBV7-6 with TRBJ2-7, with D maybe TRBD2 (5 bases). From germline, CDR1 is SGHVS and CDR2 FNYEAQ. The CDR3 extends over 14 amino acids. V was cut by 5 bases and J by 5 bases, with 16 bases left in between. This CDR3 reads CASSPPGVGNEQYF. CDR3 in DNA: TGTGCCAGCAGCCCACCCGGGGTGGGGAACGAGCAGTACTTC.

The rearrangement links TRBV6-5 to TRBJ2-2; no clear D. CDR3 length equals 16 residues. Trimming shortened V by 0 bases and J by 4 bases, and 12 bases separated the two germline ends. Germline CDR1 is MNHEY and CDR2 is SVGAGI. CDR3: CASSYSILAITGELFF. CDR3 sequence (DNA): TGTGCCAGCAGTTACTCGATCTTAGCAATCACCGGGGAGCTGTTTTTT.

The chain has TRBV9 and TRBJ1-1; 8 positions match TRBD1. The CDR3 runs to 15 residues. Germline-derived CDR1 and CDR2 are SGDLS and YYNGEE. Germline trimming cut 3 bases from V and 7 bases from J; bases unmatched to any gene: 11. The CDR3 is CASSGRARGRGEAFF. The CDR3, as DNA: TGTGCCAGCAGCGGGAGGGCCAGGGGGCGCGGTGAAGCTTTCTTT.

This chain uses TRBV5-4 with TRBJ2-1; 7 bases agree with TRBD2. The CDR3 runs to 15 residues. V lost 3 bases, J lost 7 bases, and 10 bases stayed unmatched. CDR1 is SGHNT and CDR2 is YYREEE in the germline V gene (reference sequence). CDR3 region: CASSSSGTTANEQFF. For the CDR3, the DNA is TGTGCCAGCAGCTCCTCCGGGACTACAGCAAATGAGCAGTTCTTC. The full variable domain, completed using reference TRBV5-4 and TRBJ2-1, is ETGVTQSPTHLIKTRGQQVTLRCSSQSGHNTVSWYQQALGQGPQFIFQYYREEENGRGNFPPRFSGLQFPNYSSELNVNALELDDSALYLCASSSSGTTANEQFFGPGTRLTVL.

V is TRBV5-1 and J is TRBJ2-7, with D perhaps matching TRBD1 (5 bases). Germline V gene data show CDR1 as SGHRS and CDR2 as YFSETQ. Trimming removed 0 bases from V and 5 bases from J, with 9 bases in between. The CDR3 sequence is 13 residues long. The CDR3 loop reads CASSLARADEQYF. The CDR3 DNA reads as TGCGCCAGCAGCTTGGCCAGGGCCGACGAGCAGTACTTC.

The V call is TRBV2, the J call TRBJ2-7, with no clear D. Trimming cost V 3 bases and J 2 bases, with 8 bases left between them. The CDR3 is 13 amino acids. The V gene's germline CDR1 is SNHLY and CDR2 FYNNEI. CDR3 loop: CASSETRTYEQYF. Written as DNA, the CDR3 is TGTGCCAGCAGTGAGACACGGACCTACGAGCAGTACTTC.

Comments on this clone: The junction and the germline gene differ at one end; a read error may be behind it. V and J are TRBV14 and TRBJ1-4; D ambiguous. The CDR3 is 15 residues long. The germline V gene encodes CDR1 SGHDN and CDR2 FVKESK. CDR3 in amino acids: CASSQELSTNEKLFF. The CDR3 DNA is TGTGCCAGCAGTCAAGAGTTATCAACTAATGAAAAACTGTTTTTT. Drawing the rest from reference TRBV14 and TRBJ1-4, the complete variable domain is EAGVTQFPSHSVIEKGQTVTLRCDPISGHDNLYWYRRVMGKEIKFLLHFVKESKQDESGMPNNRFLAERTGGTYSTLKVQPAELEDSGVYFCASSQELSTNEKLFFGSGTQLSVL.

J is TRBJ2-2 and V is TRBV4-1, with D possibly matching TRBD2 (5 bases). The CDR3 is 17 amino acids. Germline CDR1 MGHRA, CDR2 YSYEKL. Trimming pared 1 base from V and 4 bases from J, leaving 16 bases between. The CDR3 sequence: CASSQVIVGVGTGELFF. The CDR3 region has the DNA TGCGCCAGCAGCCAAGTAATAGTCGGGGTCGGCACCGGGGAGCTGTTTTTT.

This chain joins TRBV12-3 or TRBV12-4 and TRBJ1-5; no definite D call. This CDR3 has 12 amino acids. V lost 5 bases to trimming and J lost 4 bases, with 6 bases between them. As DNA, the CDR3 is TGTGCCAGCAGTCCCTCGAATCAGCCCCAGCATTTT. Encoded protein: CASSPSNQPQHF.

The table lists this clone with a count of one. This chain links TRBV7-2 with TRBJ1-4; 9 positions agree with TRBD1. This CDR3 is built from 14 residues. With 2 bases clipped from V and 7 bases from J, the junction kept 2 bases outside the gene matches. Germline loops: CDR1 SGHTA, CDR2 FQGNSA. The CDR3 protein is CASSLTGGGEKLFF. The CDR3 region has the DNA TGTGCCAGCAGCTTAACAGGGGGCGGTGAAAAACTGTTTTTT.

The V gene is TRBV3-1 (or the pseudogene TRBV3-2), the J gene TRBJ1-1, with TRBD1 identical over 8 bases. V trimming: 0 bases; J trimming: 4 bases; junction bases outside the gene matches: 1. CDR3 size: 14 residues. Germline-derived CDR1 and CDR2 are LGHDT and YNNKEL (reference sequence). For the CDR3, the DNA is TGTGCCAGCAGCCAAGAGGACAGGGCCACTGAAGCTTTCTTT. The encoded protein is CASSQEDRATEAFF.

CDR3 amino acids: CASSTDRGNGYTF. DNA for the CDR3: TGTGCCAGTAGTACCGACAGGGGAAATGGCTACACCTTC. V and J are TRBV19 and TRBJ1-2; 8 bases line up with TRBD1. This CDR3 is built from 13 residues. V was pared by 4 bases and J by 6 bases, with 4 bases of the junction left unmatched. From germline, CDR1 is LNHDA and CDR2 SQIVND (reference sequence).

The V gene is TRBV2, the J gene TRBJ2-5; D uncertain. V gave up 8 bases and J gave up 2 bases, with 9 bases separating them. CDR3 size: 12 residues. Germline V gene sequence: CDR1 SNHLY, CDR2 FYNNEI. CDR3 in DNA: TGTGCCAGCCTCGCAACACAAGAGACCCAGTACTTC. Residues: CASLATQETQYF.

The chain carries TRBV2 and TRBJ1-4; a possible D gene is TRBD1 (5 bases). The CDR3 runs 13 residues. From germline, CDR1 is SNHLY and CDR2 FYNNEI. V lost 8 bases and J 5 bases, leaving 12 bases between the germline ends. CDR3 amino acids: CASREEGNEKLFF. The CDR3 DNA is TGTGCCAGCCGGGAGGAGGGGAATGAAAAACTGTTTTTT.

The chain employs TRBV9 and TRBJ2-1; no clear D. V lost 3 bases and J 1 base, leaving 8 bases between the germline ends. Germline V gives CDR1 SGDLS, CDR2 YYNGEE. This CDR3 is built from 14 residues. CDR3 protein: CASSGAPSYNEQFF. In DNA form, the CDR3 reads TGTGCCAGCAGCGGGGCCCCATCCTACAATGAGCAGTTCTTC.

The V gene is TRBV11-1, the J gene TRBJ1-1; a possible D gene is TRBD1 (6 bases). The CDR3 consists of 14 residues. Germline loops: CDR1 SGHAT, CDR2 FQDESV (reference sequence). Trimming stripped 5 bases from V and 0 bases from J, with 10 bases between. This chain's CDR3 is CASSRGQLNTEAFF. The CDR3 nucleotides are TGTGCCAGCAGCCGAGGACAGCTGAACACTGAAGCTTTCTTT.

This clone is labeled as medium-sized. The gene calls are TRBV19 and TRBJ2-5; TRBD1 matches 10 bases. The junction had 6 bases not matched to a gene; V was cut back by 6 bases and J by 5 bases. CDR1 is LNHDA and CDR2 is SQIVND in the germline V gene (reference sequence). The CDR3 consists of 14 residues. CDR3 residues: CASRTTGGRETQYF. The CDR3 DNA sequence: TGTGCCAGTAGAACGACAGGGGGCCGGGAGACCCAGTACTTC.